These T cell receptor beta chains were read from a single sample in a study of T cells in Graves' hyperthyroidism and ophthalmopathy. A single record per CDR3 protein comes from TCRdb applying MiXCR to the multiplex PCR reads. There are more than 500,000 distinct CDR3 sequences in the sample; around 16% occur only once, and 25% to 30% lies in the top ten. The sequenced sample was blood. The origin of the receptors is a woman under 40 with Graves' ophthalmopathy. Each CDR3 is given with its conserved first and last residue. Size is omitted from some rows. Given values are once, few, many or a class for expanded clones.

v_gene	abundance	j_gene	CDR3aa
TRBV11-2	many	TRBJ1-2	CASRPTGSYGYTF
TRBV3-1	many	TRBJ2-7	CASSQDMPSSYEQYF
TRBV11-1	many	TRBJ2-2	CASRPTRSGELFF
TRBV28	-	TRBJ1-6	CASRGQGAPLSPLHF
TRBV28	-	TRBJ2-2	CASSPPGPHTGELFF
TRBV9	many	TRBJ2-2	CASSVDNTGELFF
TRBV7-2	many	TRBJ1-4	CASSLTGINEKLFF
TRBV6-1	-	TRBJ2-3	CASSFSLAGVTDTQYF
TRBV7-2	-	TRBJ2-1	CASRGQGASYNEQFF
TRBV28	many	TRBJ2-7	CASRTQLRTGQGQYEQYF
TRBV7-6	few	TRBJ2-5	CASSLIGQTQETQYF
TRBV28	many	TRBJ1-4	CASTLSPGQGGEKLFF
TRBV6-2/TRBV6-3	-	TRBJ1-5	CASGRNSNQPQHF
TRBV2	few	TRBJ2-1	CASSGAGQLYNEQFF
TRBV19	few	TRBJ2-1	CAILRLAGDEQFF
TRBV4-3	-	TRBJ2-3	CASSQDRAVLSTDTQYF
TRBV4-1	-	TRBJ2-1	CASSHRTGTSDMNEQFF
TRBV7-9	-	TRBJ1-1	CASSFVSTEAFF
TRBV20-1	many	TRBJ2-7	CSASFGLAGGPLAEQYF
TRBV11-3	many	TRBJ2-1	CASSLANTASYNEQFF